This TCR beta chain was identified during a study of identical twins. From the 5' RACE reads, TCRdb called clonotypes with MiXCR, one entry per CDR3 protein. Of about 920,000 distinct CDR3 sequences detected, more than 9% appear once; the ten largest clones hold about 1.5%. Germline lookup yields CDR1 MDHEN and CDR2 SYDVKM. The ends were cut back, 6 bases at V and 5 bases at J, with 21 bases in the middle. The CDR3 sequence is 16 residues long. These data were also filed under a second study, of yellow fever vaccine responses in identical twins. This second report adds: Twins reportedly mounted vaccine T cell responses that seemed partly convergent, partly personalized.

The chain joins TRBV28 to TRBJ2-3; D possibly uses TRBD1 or TRBD2 (7 bases each). The TCR was taken from a woman aged 18-29 years in good health. Sequencing used PBMCs. For the CDR3, the DNA is TGTGCCAGCAGGAGTCAGGGGGAGGGCCGTATAGATACGCAGTATTTT. Amino acids: CASRSQGEGRIDTQYF.